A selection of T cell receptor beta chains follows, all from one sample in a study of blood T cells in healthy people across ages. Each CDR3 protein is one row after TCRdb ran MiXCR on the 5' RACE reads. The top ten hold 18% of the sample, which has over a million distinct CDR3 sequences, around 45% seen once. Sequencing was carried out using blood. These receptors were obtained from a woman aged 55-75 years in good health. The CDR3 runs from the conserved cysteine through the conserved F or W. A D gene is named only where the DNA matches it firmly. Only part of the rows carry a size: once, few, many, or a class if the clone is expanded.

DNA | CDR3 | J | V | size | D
TGTGCCAGCAGCCCCCACGGGGGAAATGAGCAGTTCTTC | CASSPHGGNEQFF | TRBJ2-1 | TRBV7-9 | few | NA
TGTGCCAGCAGCCACCCGACAGGGCGCGAGCAGTACTTC | CASSHPTGREQYF | TRBJ2-7 | TRBV14 | few | TRBD1
TGCAGTGCTAGAACATCGACAGGGGTTATAGGTGGCTACACCTTC | CSARTSTGVIGGYTF | TRBJ1-2 | TRBV20-1 | NA | TRBD1
TGTGCCATCAGTGAGCTCACAACGAAGCGGGAGAGACCCTACAATGGGCAGTTCTTC | CAISELTTKRERPYNGQFF | TRBJ2-1 | TRBV10-3 | NA | TRBD2
TGTGCCATCAGCTCCGGACAGGGGAGGAGGGACAATGAGCAGTTCTTC | CAISSGQGRRDNEQFF | TRBJ2-1 | TRBV10-3 | NA | TRBD1
TGCGCCAGCAGCACGGAGAATAGCAATCAGCCCCAGCATTTT | CASSTENSNQPQHF | TRBJ1-5 | TRBV4-1 | NA | NA
TGCAGCGTTAAATCGGGGACAGTCGCGGGACAAGCTTTCTTT | CSVKSGTVAGQAFF | TRBJ1-1 | TRBV29-1 | few | TRBD1
TGCAGTGCCGCAAGGGGCCGGATGCGCTACGAGCAGTACTTC | CSAARGRMRYEQYF | TRBJ2-7 | TRBV20-1 | few | NA
TGTGCCAGCAGCTTAGACCAGCGGGGGAGCACAGATACGCAGTATTTT | CASSLDQRGSTDTQYF | TRBJ2-3 | TRBV7-8 | NA | TRBD2
TGTGCCAGCAGCGTTACAGGGGGCCCGAACACCGGGGAGCTGTTTTTT | CASSVTGGPNTGELFF | TRBJ2-2 | TRBV7-8 | NA | TRBD1
TGTGCCAGCAGTATAGGGGACAGTTCCTACGAGCAGTACTTC | CASSIGDSSYEQYF | TRBJ2-7 | TRBV2 | NA | TRBD1
TGTGCCAGCAGCTTAGGGGACAGGGTCGTCGACGAGCAGTACTTC | CASSLGDRVVDEQYF | TRBJ2-7 | TRBV7-2 | NA | TRBD1
TGTGCCATCAGTGAGATGCGGACTAGCGGAACCTACGAGCAGTACTTC | CAISEMRTSGTYEQYF | TRBJ2-7 | TRBV10-3 | NA | TRBD2
TGCGCCAGCAGCTTGGATGGACTGGGCTCCTACAATGAGCAGTACTTC | CASSLDGLGSYNEQYF | TRBJ2-5 | TRBV5-1 | NA | NA
TGTGCCAGCAGTCCAGGACAGGGGGGCGAGCAGTACTTC | CASSPGQGGEQYF | TRBJ2-7 | TRBV6-5 | NA | TRBD1
TGTGCCACGGGCCCCGGCGGGGTTTCCTACAATGAGCAGTTCTTC | CATGPGGVSYNEQFF | TRBJ2-1 | TRBV15 | few | NA
TGCGCCAGCAGCCAAGATCTTGCTAGCGGGAGCTTATCAGATACGCAGTATTTT | CASSQDLASGSLSDTQYF | TRBJ2-3 | TRBV4-1 | NA | TRBD2
TGTGCCACCAGTGAGTCAGGGGGCGACGACGAGCAGTACTTC | CATSESGGDDEQYF | TRBJ2-7 | TRBV24-1 | NA | TRBD1
TGTGCCATTAACAGGGGGGATACGCAGTATTTT | CAINRGDTQYF | TRBJ2-3 | TRBV7-9 | NA | TRBD1
TGTGCCAGCAGCCCCCGGGTAGGGGCTGGCAGTTCCTACGAGCAGTACTTC | CASSPRVGAGSSYEQYF | TRBJ2-7 | TRBV3-1 | once | NA
TGTGCCAGCAGCATACTAGCGGCCCCCACAGATACGCAGTATTTT | CASSILAAPTDTQYF | TRBJ2-3 | TRBV6-5 | NA | TRBD2
TGTGCCAGCAGCACCACTATGAGCTCCTACAATGAGCAGTTCTTC | CASSTTMSSYNEQFF | TRBJ2-1 | TRBV11-1 | NA | NA
TGTGCCAGCAGCCCCGGACAGGGGATTAACTATGGCTACACCTTC | CASSPGQGINYGYTF | TRBJ1-2 | TRBV9 | NA | TRBD1
TGTGCCAGCAGTGAATTCAGACTTGGGGAGCAGTACTTC | CASSEFRLGEQYF | TRBJ2-7 | TRBV25-1 | few | NA
TGCAGCGTTGTGGGGGACACAGATACGCAGTATTTT | CSVVGDTDTQYF | TRBJ2-3 | TRBV29-1 | few | NA
TGTGCCAGCTCACTGTCAGGGGCATCCTGGGAGCAGTACTTC | CASSLSGASWEQYF | TRBJ2-7 | TRBV18 | NA | NA
TGTGCCAGCAGTTACGGCACCTCTGACTCCTACAATGAGCAGTTCTTC | CASSYGTSDSYNEQFF | TRBJ2-1 | TRBV6-2/TRBV6-3 | NA | NA
TGTGCCAGCAGCTCCCCCGGGTTAGGTTTCTCGGACCAGGGGGTGTCTAACTATGGCTACACCTTC | CASSSPGLGFSDQGVSNYGYTF | TRBJ1-2 | TRBV11-1 | NA | TRBD1
TGTGCCAGCAGTCTGGCCGGGACAGGGTATCGCTACGAGCAGTACTTC | CASSLAGTGYRYEQYF | TRBJ2-7 | TRBV28 | few | TRBD1
TGTGCCAGCAGCACTCTAGGACGGGATGAAGCTTTCTTT | CASSTLGRDEAFF | TRBJ1-1 | TRBV7-9 | NA | NA
TGTGCCAGCAGTGACGGCCTCAGGGGGCGCAGGAAGAATGGCTACACCTTC | CASSDGLRGRRKNGYTF | TRBJ1-2 | TRBV28 | NA | TRBD1
TGTGCCAGCAGTTCAAAAGGGGCGAGCTCCTATAATTCACCCCTCCACTTT | CASSSKGASSYNSPLHF | TRBJ1-6 | TRBV25-1 | few | NA
TGTGCCAGCGAGGTTCGGCGATACGAGCAGTACTTC | CASEVRRYEQYF | TRBJ2-7 | TRBV12-3/TRBV12-4 | NA | NA
TGTGCCGGCACCCATGGGGGGCGATACGAGCAGTACTTC | CAGTHGGRYEQYF | TRBJ2-7 | TRBV7-9 | NA | NA
TGTGCCGGCAGTTGGGTTCAGGGGTTGGAGACCCAGTACTTC | CAGSWVQGLETQYF | TRBJ2-5 | TRBV6-2/TRBV6-3 | NA | NA
TGTGCCAGCACCCGAACCTTACTAGCGGGAGGCCCCTACAATGAGCAGTTCTTC | CASTRTLLAGGPYNEQFF | TRBJ2-1 | TRBV21-1 | few | NA
TGTGCCAGCAGCTTAGTAACAGCGGTCTCTGGGGCCAACGTCCTGACTTTC | CASSLVTAVSGANVLTF | TRBJ2-6 | TRBV7-2 | NA | NA
TGTGCCAGCAGCACAGGGAGGACTAGCGGGAGCCGCTCCTACGAGCAGTACTTC | CASSTGRTSGSRSYEQYF | TRBJ2-7 | TRBV7-9 | NA | TRBD2
TGTGCCAGCAGTTTCCCGACCGGTGAGCAGTTCTTC | CASSFPTGEQFF | TRBJ2-1 | TRBV27 | NA | NA
TGTGCCAGCAGCGAACAGGGCCAAGTAAACACTGAAGCTTTCTTT | CASSEQGQVNTEAFF | TRBJ1-1 | TRBV9 | NA | NA
TGTGCCAGCAGATCCGCCTATCGGGGGTACGAGCAGTACTTC | CASRSAYRGYEQYF | TRBJ2-7 | TRBV11-2 | NA | NA
TGTGCCAGCAGGACTGGGACGGAGCTAGCCAAAAACATTCAGTACTTC | CASRTGTELAKNIQYF | TRBJ2-4 | TRBV6-6 | NA | NA
TGTGCCAGCAGTTCCTACTCAGGCCCTGGGGCCAACGTCCTGACTTTC | CASSSYSGPGANVLTF | TRBJ2-6 | TRBV27 | NA | NA
TGTGCCAGCAGCGACAACAGGGGTGTAGTCCACCCCTACGAGCAGTACTTC | CASSDNRGVVHPYEQYF | TRBJ2-7 | TRBV27 | NA | TRBD1
TGTGCCAGCAGCCCCCGGGTCAGCTCCTACGAGCAGTACTTC | CASSPRVSSYEQYF | TRBJ2-7 | TRBV7-8 | many | NA
TGTGCCATCCGCGGGATTCCAACCTACGAGCAGTACTTC | CAIRGIPTYEQYF | TRBJ2-7 | TRBV2 | NA | NA
TGCAGTGCTAGGGCCAGGACAGGGATGGACATTCAGTACTTC | CSARARTGMDIQYF | TRBJ2-4 | TRBV20-1 | many | TRBD1
TGCAGTGCTAGGACAGCTAGCACAGATACGCAGTATTTT | CSARTASTDTQYF | TRBJ2-3 | TRBV20-1 | NA | NA
TGTGCCAGCAGTGTGCCGAGACAGGGGATAATCAATGAGCAGTACTTC | CASSVPRQGIINEQYF | TRBJ2-7 | TRBV2 | NA | TRBD1
TGTGCCATCCCAGAAAAGGGCGGCTACACCTTC | CAIPEKGGYTF | TRBJ1-2 | TRBV10-3 | NA | NA
TGTGCCAGCAGGGGGGACAGGAATAATGAAAAACTGTTTTTT | CASRGDRNNEKLFF | TRBJ1-4 | TRBV2 | NA | TRBD1